This is a list of T cell receptor beta chains from one sample in a study of blood T cells in healthy people across ages. TCRdb analysed the 5' RACE reads with MiXCR anew, one entry per CDR3 protein. The data contain hundreds of thousands of distinct CDR3 sequences, around 21% of them singletons. The sequenced sample was blood. The receptors here all came from a man between 65 and 85 years old in good health. CDR3s include the opening cysteine and the closing phenylalanine or tryptophan. The order of the fields is D gene, V gene, clone size, J gene, CDR3 DNA, CDR3 protein. The D gene is left open where the match is weak. Where a row states a size, it is once, few, many or the class of an expanded clone; other rows omit it.

NA	TRBV18	few	TRBJ2-1	TGTGCCAGCTCACCCTCCACTCGGAGTAGCTCCTACAATGAGCAGTTCTTC	CASSPSTRSSSYNEQFF
TRBD1	TRBV5-1	NA	TRBJ1-6	TGCGCCAGCAGCACGGACAGGCCAAATTCACCCCTCCACTTT	CASSTDRPNSPLHF
NA	TRBV5-1	once	TRBJ2-2	TGCGCCAGCAGCTTAGAGGCACGGACCGGGGAGCTGTTTTTT	CASSLEARTGELFF
NA	TRBV5-5	NA	TRBJ2-3	TGTGCCAGCAGCTTGGACTCTTCTTGGGTAGATACGCAGTATTTT	CASSLDSSWVDTQYF
TRBD1	TRBV4-1	few	TRBJ1-5	TGCGCCAGCAGCCAATTTGAACAGGGGGATTATCAGCCCCAGCATTTT	CASSQFEQGDYQPQHF
TRBD2	TRBV6-1	few	TRBJ2-1	TGTGCCAGCAGGGTGGCTAGCGGGAATGAGCAGTTCTTC	CASRVASGNEQFF
TRBD1	TRBV20-1	NA	TRBJ1-1	TGCAGTGCTAGAGAGGGGGGGACAGTTACTGAAGCTTTCTTT	CSAREGGTVTEAFF
TRBD1	TRBV20-1	NA	TRBJ2-7	TGCAGTGCTGGGACAGGGTCCTACGAGCAGTACTTC	CSAGTGSYEQYF
TRBD2	TRBV7-9	NA	TRBJ2-4	TGTGCCAGCAGTCTCGGGACAGCGGGAGGGAACATTCAGTACTTC	CASSLGTAGGNIQYF
NA	TRBV5-1	NA	TRBJ2-1	TGCGCCAGCAGCGGCGGGAACTCCTACAATGAGCAGTTCTTC	CASSGGNSYNEQFF
TRBD2	TRBV12-3/TRBV12-4	NA	TRBJ2-5	TGTGCCAGCAGTTTAAGGGGACTAGCGGAAGGTCAGATCTTC	CASSLRGLAEGQIF
NA	TRBV27	few	TRBJ2-3	TGTGCCAACAGTTTGGTAGGGGGGCGGGGCACAGATACGCAGTATTTT	CANSLVGGRGTDTQYF
TRBD2	TRBV12-3/TRBV12-4	few	TRBJ2-7	TGTGCCAGCAGGTTGGCTAGCGGGAGCGCCTACGAGCAGTACTTC	CASRLASGSAYEQYF
TRBD2	TRBV27	few	TRBJ2-1	TGTGCCAGCAGTTTTACGCTAGCGGGGGGCAATGAGCAGTTCTTC	CASSFTLAGGNEQFF
NA	TRBV10-3	many	TRBJ2-5	TGTGCCATCAGCCCCTCGCCACCACGCCAAGAGACCCAGTACTTC	CAISPSPPRQETQYF
TRBD1	TRBV28	few	TRBJ2-5	TGTGCCAGCAGCTTAGGGGGCCTCCATGAGACCCAGTACTTC	CASSLGGLHETQYF
NA	TRBV29-1	many	TRBJ1-1	TGCAGCATAGATAATAACGAAGCTTTCTTT	CSIDNNEAFF
NA	TRBV12-3/TRBV12-4	NA	TRBJ2-6	TGTGCCAGCACCATCCGGGCTGGGGCCAACGTCCTGACTTTC	CASTIRAGANVLTF
NA	TRBV7-6	few	TRBJ2-1	TGTGCCAGCAGCTTAGAGAGGGCCGGCTCCTACAATGAGCAGTTCTTC	CASSLERAGSYNEQFF
NA	TRBV21-1	NA	TRBJ2-1	TGTGCCAGCAGCGCACCCCTCGGGAGCTCCTACAATGAGCAGTTCTTC	CASSAPLGSSYNEQFF
NA	TRBV4-3	many	TRBJ2-5	TGCGCCAGCAGCCAAGACACGGGGGTAAAGACCCAGTACTTC	CASSQDTGVKTQYF
NA	TRBV14	few	TRBJ2-7	TGTGCCAGCAGCCAAGTTGCCAGAAGTCCTGGCGAGCAGTACTTC	CASSQVARSPGEQYF
TRBD2	TRBV4-1	NA	TRBJ2-5	TGCGCCAGCAGCCAAAGAACCGGGACTAGCGGAAGGGAGCAGTACTTC	CASSQRTGTSGREQYF
TRBD2	TRBV9	NA	TRBJ2-3	TGTGCCAGCAGCGTAGAGGGCCGGGACTATGATACGCAGTATTTT	CASSVEGRDYDTQYF
NA	TRBV9	NA	TRBJ1-1	TGTGCCAGCAGCCCAGGAAGAGACACTGAAGCTTTCTTT	CASSPGRDTEAFF
TRBD2	TRBV7-2	NA	TRBJ2-1	TGTGCCAGCAGCTTAGGTGGTAGCGGGGGGGCAAGCGAGCAGTTCTTC	CASSLGGSGGASEQFF
NA	TRBV12-3/TRBV12-4	NA	TRBJ1-3	TGTGCCAGCAGTTTTGGGGGGCCTGGAAACACCATATATTTT	CASSFGGPGNTIYF
NA	TRBV21-1	NA	TRBJ2-3	TGTGCCAGCAGCATTAGCGGGAGGCGCACAGATACGCAGTATTTT	CASSISGRRTDTQYF
TRBD1	TRBV5-1	many	TRBJ2-7	TGCGCCAGCAGCTTGGATGGACAGGGGGATTACGAGCAGTACTTC	CASSLDGQGDYEQYF
NA	TRBV5-1	few	TRBJ2-7	TGCGCCAGCAGCTTGGTGGATCACCTAGTAGGGTACGAGCAGTACTTC	CASSLVDHLVGYEQYF
NA	TRBV29-1	NA	TRBJ2-1	TGCAGCCCGAAGGCCCTTGACAATGAGCAGTTCTTC	CSPKALDNEQFF
NA	TRBV7-9	NA	TRBJ2-1	TGTGCCAGCAGCGAATACGGGATTAGAAATGAGCAGTTCTTC	CASSEYGIRNEQFF
TRBD1	TRBV29-1	few	TRBJ1-4	TGCAGCGTTGAAATCCAATCCCGGGACAGGGCAGAAAAACTGTTTTTT	CSVEIQSRDRAEKLFF
NA	TRBV19	NA	TRBJ1-2	TGTGCCAGTAGTGGTCGACCTTATAACTATGGCTACACCTTC	CASSGRPYNYGYTF
NA	TRBV4-3	NA	TRBJ2-4	TGCGCCCCGGACCTAGCCAAAAACATTCAGTACTTC	CAPDLAKNIQYF
NA	TRBV6-5	NA	TRBJ1-1	TGTGCCAGCAGTTACTCGAGTAGGGTCGACACTGAAGCTTTCTTT	CASSYSSRVDTEAFF